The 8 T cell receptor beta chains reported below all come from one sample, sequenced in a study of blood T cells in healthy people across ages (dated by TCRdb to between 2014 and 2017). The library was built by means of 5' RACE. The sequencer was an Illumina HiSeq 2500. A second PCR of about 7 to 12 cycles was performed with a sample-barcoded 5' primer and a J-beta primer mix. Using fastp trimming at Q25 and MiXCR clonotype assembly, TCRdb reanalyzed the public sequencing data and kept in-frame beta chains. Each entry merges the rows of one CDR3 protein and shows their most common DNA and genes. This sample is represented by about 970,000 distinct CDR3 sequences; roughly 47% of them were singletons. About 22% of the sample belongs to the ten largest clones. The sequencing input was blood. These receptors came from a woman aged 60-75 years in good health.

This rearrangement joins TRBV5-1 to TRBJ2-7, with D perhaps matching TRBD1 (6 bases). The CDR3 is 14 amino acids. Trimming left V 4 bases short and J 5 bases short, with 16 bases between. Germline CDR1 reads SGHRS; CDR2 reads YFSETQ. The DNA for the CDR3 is TGCGCCAGCAGCCAAGGGCAGGGGCGCGACGAGCAGTACTTC. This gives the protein CASSQGQGRDEQYF.

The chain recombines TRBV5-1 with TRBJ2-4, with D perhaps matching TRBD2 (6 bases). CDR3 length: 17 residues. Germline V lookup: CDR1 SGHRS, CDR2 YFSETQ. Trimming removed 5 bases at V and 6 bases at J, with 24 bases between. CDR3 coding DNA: TGCGCCAGCAGGTCTCTCTTGCCCGGGCCGCGGGGAAACATTCAGTACTTC. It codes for CASRSLLPGPRGNIQYF.

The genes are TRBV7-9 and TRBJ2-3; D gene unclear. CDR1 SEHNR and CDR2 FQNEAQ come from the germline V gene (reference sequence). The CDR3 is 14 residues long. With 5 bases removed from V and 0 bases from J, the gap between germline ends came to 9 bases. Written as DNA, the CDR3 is TGTGCCAGCAGCCAGATCCTAAGCACAGATACGCAGTATTTT. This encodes CASSQILSTDTQYF.

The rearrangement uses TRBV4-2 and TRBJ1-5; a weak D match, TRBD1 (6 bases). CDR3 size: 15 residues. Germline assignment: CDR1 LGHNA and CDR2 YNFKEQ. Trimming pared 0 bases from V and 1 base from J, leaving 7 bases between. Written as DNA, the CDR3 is TGTGCCAGCAGCCAAGATGGACAGAGCAATCAGCCCCAGCATTTT. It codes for CASSQDGQSNQPQHF.

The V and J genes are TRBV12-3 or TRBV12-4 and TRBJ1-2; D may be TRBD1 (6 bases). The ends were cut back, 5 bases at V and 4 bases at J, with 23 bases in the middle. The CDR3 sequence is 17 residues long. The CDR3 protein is CASSPNVGGALPYGYTF. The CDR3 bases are TGTGCCAGCAGTCCTAACGTGGGGGGGGCGCTTCCCTATGGCTACACCTTC.

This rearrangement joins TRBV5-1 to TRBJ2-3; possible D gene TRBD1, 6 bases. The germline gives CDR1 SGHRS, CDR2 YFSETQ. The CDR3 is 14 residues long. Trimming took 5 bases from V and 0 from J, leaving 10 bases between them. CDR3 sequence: CASREGQSTDTQYF. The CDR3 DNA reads TGCGCCAGCAGAGAAGGACAGAGCACAGATACGCAGTATTTT.

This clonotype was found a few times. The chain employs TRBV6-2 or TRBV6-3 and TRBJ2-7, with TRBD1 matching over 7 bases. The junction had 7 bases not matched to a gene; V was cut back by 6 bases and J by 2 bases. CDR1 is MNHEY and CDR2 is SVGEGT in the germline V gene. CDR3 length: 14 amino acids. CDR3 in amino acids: CASSDPGTAYEQYF. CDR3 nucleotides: TGTGCCAGCAGCGATCCCGGGACAGCCTACGAGCAGTACTTC.

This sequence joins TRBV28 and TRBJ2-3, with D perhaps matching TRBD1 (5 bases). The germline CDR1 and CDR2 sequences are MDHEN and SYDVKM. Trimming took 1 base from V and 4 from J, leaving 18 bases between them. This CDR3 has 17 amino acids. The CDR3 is CASSLSPHIPRADTQYF. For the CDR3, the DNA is TGTGCCAGCAGTTTATCCCCCCACATACCCAGGGCAGATACGCAGTATTTT.